The clone carrying this TCR beta chain was detected ten times or more. The antigen remains unidentified. TCR cDNA received a 3' ligated oligonucleotide that carried a UMI. This specimen belongs to a study of naive and memory T cell subsets. This CDR3 comprises 15 residues. Trimming cost V 1 base and J 5 bases; bases outside gene matches: 5. CDR1 MGHDK and CDR2 SYGVNS come from the germline V gene. Ligated cDNA underwent four rounds of PCR with nested alpha and beta constant region primers and SP2. Blood and skin TCR RNA was reverse transcribed with alpha and beta constant primers. From the 5' RACE reads, TCRdb called clonotypes with MiXCR, one entry per CDR3 protein. The top ten hold around 0.8% of the sample, which has roughly 48,000 distinct CDR3 sequences, approximately 4.8% seen once. Regarding the study as a whole: The RNA method is potentially sensitive to activation and differentiation changes.

The V call is TRBV25-1, the J call TRBJ2-7; TRBD2 aligns across 10 bases. This TCR came from a female donor in good health. CDR3 sequence reads: CASSEWIAGGHEQYF. DNA of the CDR3: TGTGCCAGCAGTGAATGGATAGCGGGAGGACACGAGCAGTACTTC.